The 3 T cell receptor beta chains below come from one sample, sequenced in a study of tumor and adjacent non-tumor tissue in lung cancer. A modified ARM-PCR protocol with three rounds of nested PCR amplified TCRbeta. TCRdb processed the multiplex PCR reads anew with MiXCR; each CDR3 protein has one entry. The profile shows over 110,000 distinct CDR3 sequences, approximately 64% of them singletons. The template was RNA from unsorted bulk tissue. Input material: lung tumor tissue. These receptor sequences come from a man aged 60 to 75 with small cell lung cancer.

At least ten counts were recorded for this clonotype. This chain uses TRBV6-6 with TRBJ2-7, with a tentative D call TRBD2 (6 bases). Trimming left V 2 bases short and J 3 bases short, with 8 bases between. This CDR3 has 13 amino acids. Germline CDR1 and CDR2: MNHNY and SVGAGI (reference sequence). The CDR3 protein is CASSYGGLYEQYF. The CDR3 nucleotides are TGTGCCAGCAGTTACGGGGGACTCTACGAGCAGTACTTC.

Of note for this clonotype: This could be a read error, since a much larger clone is one nucleotide away. This chain joins TRBV29-1 and TRBJ1-1, with D perhaps matching TRBD1 (5 bases). The CDR3 runs to 10 residues. Germline values: CDR1 SQVTM, CDR2 ANQGSEA. CDR3 protein: CSVAGAEASF. CDR3 nucleotide sequence: TGCAGCGTTGCCGGGGCTGAAGCTTCCTTT.

In the case of this clonotype: The junction and the germline gene differ at one end; a read error may be behind it. V usage is TRBV11-2 and J usage is TRBJ2-1; D call uncertain. CDR1 is SGHAT, CDR2 FQNNGV, per germline. The CDR3 sequence is 14 residues long. The CDR3 reads CTSSLDGSYNKQFF. The CDR3 nucleotides read TGTACCAGCAGCTTGGATGGCTCCTACAATAAGCAGTTCTTC.